This paragraph covers one T cell receptor (beta chain) sequence. This clonotype is described as medium-sized (0.01 to 0.1%). Its antigen specificity is not known. No base quality values were provided; no much bigger clone lies one nucleotide off. The library was made by 5' RACE. For sequencing, an Illumina HiSeq 2000 was employed. A universal primer binding site was added through template switching, and the final cDNA carried a unique molecular identifier so that TCR cDNA molecules could be counted accurately. Specific primers in the conserved constant-segment region were used to synthesize first-strand cDNA for TCR alpha and beta chains. To control for contamination, every cDNA library was double barcoded, receiving both a SMART-Mk sample barcode and Illumina barcodes. TruSeq adapter sequences along with Illumina sample barcodes were introduced in two successive PCR steps. The TCR alpha and beta cDNA libraries were sequenced on the Illumina HiSeq platform using custom primers. On the study's bioinformatics: Unique molecular identifiers were extracted from raw reads with MiGEC, and CDR3 positions were determined with MiXCR. Recombination models were inferred per individual with the repgenHMM and IGoR tools using an EM algorithm. The tcR package in R was used for shared clonotype analysis, with sharing normalized by the product of cloneset sizes. Out-of-frame nonproductive sequences were analyzed to study raw recombination free of thymic and clonal selection effects. TCRdb reprocessing: public reads trimmed at Q25 with fastp, clones called with MiXCR, in-frame beta chains kept. Entries are consolidated by CDR3 protein sequence, retaining the most common genes and DNA. In this record, the V and J calls reflect TCRdb's handling and not the investigators' own analysis. The sample table contains around 240,000 distinct CDR3 sequences; only one count was recorded for roughly 7% of them. The top ten constitute 3% to 4.5% of the sample.

The junction shows trimming of 5 bases on V and 5 bases on J, plus 18 bases between the germline ends. Taken from the germline V gene, the CDR1 and CDR2 loops are MDHEN and SYDVKM. The CDR3 runs 15 amino acids, cysteine and phenylalanine included. Only the CDR3 region is kept as DNA, spanning 45 bases read in frame from base 1. Only healthy Caucasian donors were included. Three pairs of female monozygotic twins, all aged roughly 18 to 30 years, were included in the twin cohort. Using Miltenyi CD45RO+ enrichment and human naive T-cell isolation kits, memory (CD45RO+) and naive T cells were isolated from PBMC. The source of the sample is a study of identical twins (dated by TCRdb to about 2016). Regarding the study in general: To test whether fetal clonotypes persist, the study used deep sequencing on TCR alpha and beta repertoires from monozygotic twins, unrelated adults of various ages, and cord blood. Replicate twin experiments were performed at different times using different library preparation protocols to rule out contamination. On the study overall, not on this receptor specifically: Out-of-frame TCR alpha sharing in monozygotic twins was systematically underestimated by recombination models, whereas sharing between unrelated individuals was in agreement with the recombination models. Excess twin sharing in beta out-of-frame sequences was weaker because fewer shared sequences lowered the signal-to-noise ratio. Out-of-frame TCR alpha sequences shared between twins showed an excess of low generation-probability sequences compared with coincidental sharing between unrelated individuals. Zero-insertion analyses could be partly confounded by invariant T cells such as MAIT and iNKT, though diverse VJ usage argued against such confounding for most clonotypes. Abundant cord blood beta clonotypes had fewer insertions, young adult naive repertoires showed a similar but weaker trend, and memory repertoires showed no such trend. Because the same donors could not be followed over many years, conclusions were based on cross-sectional statistical analysis.

The data were also submitted as part of a second study, on yellow fever vaccine responses in identical twins. The second study, in turn, reports: According to the authors, in identical twins the way T cells responded to vaccination appeared partly convergent and partly personalized. Focusing on identical twins, the study followed the T cell clones that responded to the vaccine, and did so with precision.

The sequence was collected from a young woman in good health. The sample was memory (CD45RO+) T cells sorted from blood. What this sample's cell subset or site label stands for: CD45RO+ enriched T cells. The rearranged segments are TRBV28 and TRBJ1-2; a tentative D match to TRBD1 spans 5 bases. The CDR3 amino acid sequence is: CASSNRDLRKYGYTF. The DNA is as follows: TGTGCCAGCAGTAACCGGGACCTCCGAAAGTATGGCTACACCTTC.